The rows below give T cell receptor beta chains drawn from one sample of a study of STAT5B mutations in CD4+ large granular lymphocyte leukemia. TCRdb's copy holds only in-frame clones and misses some; the assay was immunoSEQ multiplex PCR. The sample has roughly 30,000 clones, about three quarters seen once. The specimen sequenced was CD4+ T cells from blood buffy coats. All receptors come from a human donor in good health. CDR3s leave out the opening cysteine and the closing phenylalanine or tryptophan. Expanded clones are given a class, and other clones once, few, many or no size at all.

clone_size,j_call,v_call,cdr3_aa
.,TRBJ1-1,TRBV14,ASSQDLRGTEAF
.,TRBJ2-4,TRBV2,ASKGGTGGKNIQY
.,TRBJ1-1,TRBV6-5,ASSWKLNTEAF
.,TRBJ1-6,TRBV30,AWRMSSYNSPLH
.,TRBJ2-1,TRBV5-4,ASSWENEQF
.,TRBJ1-6,TRBV6-1,ASSARDKSSYNSPLH
.,TRBJ1-2,TRBV29-1,SVEDRPSGQAFNYGYT
few,TRBJ2-7,TRBV19,ASSIRTGGSYEQY
.,TRBJ2-3,TRBV7-9,ASSMTSDYTDTQY
once,TRBJ2-7,TRBV7-4,ASSQNPTGASYEQY
.,TRBJ1-1,TRBV9,ASSEGGNTEAF
.,TRBJ2-5,TRBV7-2,ASSLDHSGSKTQY
few,TRBJ1-5,TRBV27,ASSQDSRNQPQH
.,TRBJ2-1,TRBV7-9,ASSLAPRTGVKNEQF
few,TRBJ1-1,TRBV27,ASGPDTEAF
.,TRBJ2-3,TRBV6-1,ASTGDRTDTQY
.,TRBJ2-2,TRBV5-4,ASSLEAAQNTGELF
.,TRBJ1-6,TRBV6-5,ASSQGQANSPLH
.,TRBJ2-2,TRBV7-2,ASSLSRGVAGELF
.,TRBJ2-1,TRBV19,ASSVGYYNEQF
once,TRBJ2-1,TRBV5-4,ASSPGGLAGNEQF
.,TRBJ2-5,TRBV6-5,ASSRRQWGTQY
.,TRBJ2-7,TRBV5-8,ASSWTGAFYEQY
.,TRBJ1-4,TRBV18,ASSRDRQGSANEKLF
.,TRBJ2-3,TRBV7-8,ASSGVGFKGLGTDTQY
.,TRBJ2-7,TRBV16,ASSQSTIGYEQY
.,TRBJ2-7,TRBV21-1,ASSRDRGHEQY
few,TRBJ1-2,TRBV6-6,ASSPQTGDGYT
.,TRBJ2-1,TRBV9,ASSVKWGGLNEQF
.,TRBJ1-2,TRBV10-3,AISVSQASDYGYT
.,TRBJ1-1,TRBV6-5,ASSYELNTEAF
.,TRBJ1-5,TRBV10-3,AISESTGNNQPQH
.,TRBJ1-2,TRBV5-1,ASSRSRDRGHGYT
few,TRBJ2-2,TRBV6-1,ASRETITGELF
few,TRBJ2-2,TRBV7-9,ASSLSGLAIATGELF
.,TRBJ1-4,TRBV28,ASSWGTVSEKLF
once,TRBJ2-1,TRBV29-1,SVDRPQSYNEQF
.,.,TRBV29-1,SVADYEQY
few,TRBJ1-4,TRBV19,ASRLGTYEKLF
.,TRBJ1-4,TRBV14,ASSQARQGANEKLF
.,TRBJ1-3,TRBV6-1,ASSEVAGVNTIY
.,TRBJ1-6,TRBV2,ASSLGIRGSPLH
.,TRBJ2-1,TRBV20-1,SASYNEQF
.,TRBJ1-4,TRBV19,ASRPGEATNEKLF
.,TRBJ1-5,TRBV30,AWREGRHSNQPQH
.,TRBJ1-1,TRBV6-5,ASSYQGASEAF
.,TRBJ2-1,TRBV10-3,AIDLGGSGGTNEQF
few,TRBJ1-5,TRBV5-5,ASSLVPDSNQPQH
.,TRBJ1-4,TRBV6-5,ASGQENRAEKLF
.,TRBJ1-4,TRBV19,ASSIGTGEKLF